The 2 T cell receptor beta chains below come from one sample, sequenced in a study of monozygotic twins with inflammatory bowel disease. TCRdb processed the 5' RACE reads again and assigns one entry to each CDR3 protein, with no DNA. The sample yields 110,000 to 150,000 distinct CDR3 sequences, of which the top ten take up more than 0.95%. The sequenced sample was blood. The receptors originated from a human donor with ulcerative colitis or Crohn's disease, or a healthy co-twin of an affected twin (not recorded which).

The V and J genes are TRBV7-9 and TRBJ2-1; the TRBD2 assignment by TCRdb is unverifiable without DNA. The germline V gene encodes CDR1 SEHNR and CDR2 FQNEAQ (reference sequence). The CDR3 is 17 residues long. The CDR3: CASSSPSTSGSYNEQFF.

V usage is TRBV20-1 and J usage is TRBJ2-7; TCRdb proposes TRBD2, but this gene call is untestable without DNA. Germline CDR1 is DFQATT and CDR2 is SNEGSKA (reference sequence). The CDR3 length is 14 residues. CDR3 loop: CSALPWTSSYEQYF.